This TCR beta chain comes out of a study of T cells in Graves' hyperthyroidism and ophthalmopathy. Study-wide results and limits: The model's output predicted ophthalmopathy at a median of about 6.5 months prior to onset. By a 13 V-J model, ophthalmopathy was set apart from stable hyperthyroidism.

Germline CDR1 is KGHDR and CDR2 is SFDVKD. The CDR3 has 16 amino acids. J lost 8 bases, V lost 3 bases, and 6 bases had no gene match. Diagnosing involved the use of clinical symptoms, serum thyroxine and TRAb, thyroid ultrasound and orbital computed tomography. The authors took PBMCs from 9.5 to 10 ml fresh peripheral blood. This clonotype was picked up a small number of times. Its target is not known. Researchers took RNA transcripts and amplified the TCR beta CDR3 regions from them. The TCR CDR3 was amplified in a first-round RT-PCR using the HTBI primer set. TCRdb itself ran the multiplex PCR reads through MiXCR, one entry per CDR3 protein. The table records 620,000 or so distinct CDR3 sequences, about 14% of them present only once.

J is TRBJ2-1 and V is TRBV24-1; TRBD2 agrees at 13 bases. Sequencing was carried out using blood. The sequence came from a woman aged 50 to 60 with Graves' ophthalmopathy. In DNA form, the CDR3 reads TGTGCCACCAGTGATCCCGGACTAGCGGGAGTTTATGAGCAGTTCTTC. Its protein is CATSDPGLAGVYEQFF.